These 14 T cell receptor beta chains share one sample of origin, sequenced in a study of T cell repertoires in cytomegalovirus infection. TCRdb passed the reads through MiXCR, listing each CDR3 protein once. The sample carries 160,000 or so distinct CDR3 sequences, about 22% recorded once. These receptors' targets are unknown. The sequencing used CD8+ T cells from cultured PBMCs, collected from culture after CMV antigen stimulation. These receptors all come from a human donor in good health (CMV status not recorded). Some clones in this sample may be carry-over from other donors' samples.

The chain has TRBV7-2 and TRBJ2-3, with D hard to call. The germline CDR1 and CDR2 sequences are SGHTA and FQGNSA. This CDR3 comprises 13 residues. V was cut by 1 base and J by 4 bases, with 6 bases left in between. This chain's CDR3 is CASSLVSADTQYF. In DNA, the CDR3 is TGTGCCAGCAGCTTAGTTTCGGCAGATACGCAGTATTTT.

This clonotype was seen many times. The chain employs TRBV7-9 and TRBJ2-1; D gene ambiguous. CDR1 is SEHNR, CDR2 FQNEAQ, per germline (reference sequence). V gave up 6 bases and J gave up 4 bases, with 7 bases separating them. The CDR3 is 12 amino acids. CDR3 sequence reads: CASSLGYNEQFF. The CDR3 bases are TGTGCCAGCAGTTTGGGTTACAATGAGCAGTTCTTC.

This clonotype was observed a handful of times. The CDR3 is CASSYDTTGGVYEQYF. DNA of the CDR3: TGTGCCAGCAGCTATGATACCACGGGGGGTGTCTACGAGCAGTACTTC. This chain joins TRBV7-9 and TRBJ2-7, with 7 positions matching TRBD2. V shed 4 bases, J shed 3 bases, and the junction held 12 bases outside the gene matches. CDR1 SEHNR and CDR2 FQNEAQ come from the germline V gene (reference sequence). This CDR3 is built from 16 residues. The full variable domain, in which reference TRBV7-9 and TRBJ2-7 provide the parts outside the CDR3, is DTGVSQNPRHKITKRGQNVTFRCDPISEHNRLYWYRQTLGQGPEFLTYFQNEAQLEKSRLLSDRFSAERPKGSFSTLEIQRTEQGDSAMYLCASSYDTTGGVYEQYFGPGTRLTVT.

This clonotype occurred once. J is TRBJ2-3 and V is TRBV7-2; 9 bases agree with TRBD2. Losses at the gene ends were 5 bases for V and 3 bases for J; bases not matched to a gene: 12. Germline V gives CDR1 SGHTA, CDR2 FQGNSA. The CDR3 is 17 residues long. For the CDR3, the DNA is TGTGCCAGCAGCCCCCCCAGGGGCGGGGGGGAAACAGATACGCAGTATTTT. Translating gives CASSPPRGGGETDTQYF.

The chain is built from TRBV4-1 and TRBJ2-7; D gene ambiguous. Germline values: CDR1 MGHRA, CDR2 YSYEKL. CDR3 length: 16 amino acids. Trimming removed 0 bases from V and 2 bases from J, with 14 bases in between. The CDR3: CASSQERRSFAYEQYF. The CDR3 coding sequence is TGCGCCAGCAGCCAAGAAAGGCGGTCTTTCGCCTACGAGCAGTACTTC.

The gene calls are TRBV7-6 and TRBJ2-2; a possible D gene is TRBD2 (7 bases). Per germline, CDR1 SGHVS and CDR2 FNYEAQ. This CDR3 is 15 amino acids long. V was trimmed by 4 bases and J by 5 bases, leaving 14 bases between them. The CDR3 DNA sequence: TGTGCCAGCAGCTCTACGGGGGGCCCGACCGGGGAGCTGTTTTTT. Residues: CASSSTGGPTGELFF.

The V and J genes are TRBV27 and TRBJ2-1; TRBD2 matches 9 bases. The CDR3 totals 14 residues. CDR1 and CDR2 from the germline V gene are MNHEY and SMNVEV (reference sequence). With 3 bases clipped from V and 7 bases from J, the junction kept 4 bases outside the gene matches. In DNA, the CDR3 is TGTGCCAGCAGTTTGGCAAGCGGGGGGAATGAGCAGTTCTTC. This sequence encodes CASSLASGGNEQFF.

A few counts support this clonotype. The chain combines TRBV2 with TRBJ2-5, with unresolved D. Germline assignment: CDR1 SNHLY and CDR2 FYNNEI. The CDR3 spans 14 residues. V was cut by 11 bases and J by 9 bases, with 25 bases left in between. In DNA, the CDR3 is TGTGCCGGTGCGCTCGCTGACGGTCGATTGGCCCAGTACTTC. Amino acids: CAGALADGRLAQYF.

This clonotype was counted only a few times. J is TRBJ1-4 and V is TRBV28; TRBD1 might be the D (6 bases). Germline V CDR1 and CDR2: MDHEN, SYDVKM. V was shortened by 8 bases and J by 0 bases, with 13 bases between the two germline ends. This CDR3 spans 15 amino acids. In DNA form, the CDR3 reads TGTGCCAGCGCCCTTCAGGGGACAACTAATGAAAAACTGTTTTTT. It specifies CASALQGTTNEKLFF.

The chain uses TRBV7-2 and TRBJ2-7; 10 bases line up with TRBD1. Germline V gene data show CDR1 as SGHTA and CDR2 as FQGNSA. The junction had 4 bases not matched to a gene; V was cut back by 5 bases and J by 0 bases. The CDR3 loop spans 15 amino acids. The CDR3 DNA reads as TGTGCCAGCAGCCGCGGGGACAGGGGCTCCTACGAGCAGTACTTC. This translates into CASSRGDRGSYEQYF.

Only a few counts were recorded for this clonotype. The chain recombines TRBV4-3 with TRBJ1-1; tentative D call: TRBD1 (6 bases). The CDR3 extends over 14 amino acids. Germline V gene lookup returns CDR1 LGHNA and CDR2 YSLEER. V lost 0 bases and J 4 bases, leaving 9 bases between the germline ends. In nucleotides, the CDR3 is TGCGCCAGCAGCCAAGAACAAGGGGGCACTGAAGCTTTCTTT. Amino acids: CASSQEQGGTEAFF.

About this clonotype itself: Compared with germline, one end of the junction differs, possibly owing to a read error. The chain couples TRBV7-2 to TRBJ1-4; D call uncertain. From germline, CDR1 is SGHTA and CDR2 FQGNSA. The CDR3 spans 17 residues. CDR3 region: CASSLVGLLKTKEKLFF. For the CDR3, the DNA is TGTGCCAGCAGCTTAGTAGGACTGCTCAAAACTAAAGAAAAACTGTTTTTT.

This clonotype showed up just a few times. This rearrangement joins TRBV7-2 to TRBJ2-7; a possible D gene is TRBD1 (5 bases). Between the trimmed V and J ends, which lost 5 bases and 3 bases, there was a span of 17 bases. The CDR3 is 15 amino acids. Germline-derived CDR1 and CDR2 are SGHTA and FQGNSA. The CDR3: CASSIIDSSFYEQYF. In DNA, the CDR3 is TGTGCCAGCAGCATAATTGACAGCTCATTCTACGAGCAGTACTTC.

The chain is built from TRBV7-8 and TRBJ2-7, with 11 bases fitting TRBD1. Unmatched junction bases numbered 2, after V lost 3 bases and J lost 4 bases. Germline V gene lookup returns CDR1 SGHVS and CDR2 FQNEAQ. The CDR3 runs to 14 residues. The CDR3 loop is CASSFGTGGYEQYF. In nucleotides, the CDR3 is TGTGCCAGCAGCTTCGGGACAGGGGGTTACGAGCAGTACTTC.